These T cell receptor beta chains were read from a single sample in a study of shared clonotypes between healthy human individuals. Only in-frame clones appear in the TCRdb table, and some are missing; sequencing was by immunoSEQ multiplex PCR. The sample has fewer than 3 million clones; less than 95% are singletons. Material for sequencing was naive CD4+ T cells from PBMCs. The receptors were sampled from a man between 18 and 35 years old in good health. Some clones in this sample may be carry-over from other donors' samples. Both conserved end residues are part of each CDR3. Each record gives: D gene, clone size, V gene, J gene, CDR3 protein, CDR3 DNA. The D gene is left open where the match is weak. Not every row has a clone size; where given, it reads once, few, many or a size class.

D gene: TRBD2
clone size: .
V gene: TRBV6-5
J gene: TRBJ2-1
CDR3 protein: CASSYSPLAGNNEQFF
CDR3 DNA: TGTGCCAGCAGTTACTCCCCACTAGCGGGAAACAATGAGCAGTTCTTC

D gene: .
clone size: .
V gene: TRBV5-1
J gene: TRBJ2-1
CDR3 protein: CASSFSPGSDNEQFF
CDR3 DNA: TGCGCCAGCAGCTTCTCTCCAGGGTCGGACAATGAGCAGTTCTTC

D gene: TRBD2
clone size: .
V gene: TRBV4-2
J gene: TRBJ2-2
CDR3 protein: CASSPTGLGAPGELFF
CDR3 DNA: TGTGCCAGCAGCCCCACGGGACTAGGGGCCCCCGGGGAGCTGTTTTTT

D gene: .
clone size: .
V gene: TRBV19
J gene: TRBJ2-5
CDR3 protein: CASSSRPEETQYF
CDR3 DNA: TGTGCCAGTAGTAGTCGACCTGAAGAGACCCAGTACTTC

D gene: TRBD1
clone size: .
V gene: TRBV6-1
J gene: TRBJ1-2
CDR3 protein: CASSARQGVIPNYGYTF
CDR3 DNA: TGTGCCAGCAGTGCCCGACAGGGGGTGATCCCTAACTATGGCTACACCTTC

D gene: .
clone size: .
V gene: TRBV7-3
J gene: TRBJ2-5
CDR3 protein: CASSVLAEETQYF
CDR3 DNA: TGTGCCAGCAGCGTGCTAGCCGAGGAGACCCAGTACTTC

D gene: .
clone size: .
V gene: TRBV28
J gene: TRBJ2-6
CDR3 protein: CASSSAGGDSGANVLTF
CDR3 DNA: TGTGCCAGCAGTTCAGCCGGCGGGGACTCTGGGGCCAACGTCCTGACTTTC

D gene: .
clone size: once
V gene: TRBV27
J gene: TRBJ1-2
CDR3 protein: CASSLSRTYGYTF
CDR3 DNA: TGTGCCAGCAGTCTCTCCAGGACTTATGGCTACACCTTC

D gene: TRBD1
clone size: .
V gene: TRBV7-2
J gene: TRBJ1-1
CDR3 protein: CASSGHRGPMNTEAFF
CDR3 DNA: TGTGCCAGCAGCGGACACAGGGGGCCGATGAACACTGAAGCTTTCTTT

D gene: .
clone size: .
V gene: TRBV18
J gene: TRBJ1-3
CDR3 protein: CASSPLWGADGNTIYF
CDR3 DNA: TGTGCCAGCTCACCGCTCTGGGGGGCTGATGGAAACACCATATATTTT

D gene: TRBD1
clone size: .
V gene: TRBV5-4
J gene: TRBJ2-5
CDR3 protein: CASTVDREETQYF
CDR3 DNA: TGTGCCAGCACCGTTGACAGGGAAGAGACCCAGTACTTC

D gene: TRBD1
clone size: .
V gene: TRBV27
J gene: TRBJ2-7
CDR3 protein: CASSDPRGTGEQYF
CDR3 DNA: TGTGCCAGCAGTGACCCCAGGGGGACGGGCGAGCAGTACTTC

D gene: TRBD2
clone size: .
V gene: TRBV18
J gene: TRBJ2-1
CDR3 protein: CASSPLTSGIYNEQFF
CDR3 DNA: TGTGCCAGCTCACCCCTGACTAGCGGGATATACAATGAGCAGTTCTTC

D gene: TRBD1
clone size: .
V gene: TRBV6-1
J gene: TRBJ2-1
CDR3 protein: CASSEGQGIYNEQFF
CDR3 DNA: TGTGCCAGCAGTGAGGGACAGGGAATATACAATGAGCAGTTCTTC

D gene: .
clone size: .
V gene: TRBV5-1
J gene: TRBJ2-1
CDR3 protein: CASSLGFSQFF
CDR3 DNA: TGCGCCAGCAGCTTGGGGTTCAGCCAGTTCTTC

D gene: .
clone size: .
V gene: TRBV20-1
J gene: TRBJ1-2
CDR3 protein: CSARDEGGYTF
CDR3 DNA: TGCAGTGCTAGAGATGAGGGGGGCTACACCTTC

D gene: .
clone size: .
V gene: TRBV6-4
J gene: TRBJ2-1
CDR3 protein: CASCSRGDYNEQFF
CDR3 DNA: TGTGCCAGCTGCTCGAGGGGCGACTACAATGAGCAGTTCTTC

D gene: .
clone size: .
V gene: TRBV19
J gene: TRBJ2-3
CDR3 protein: CASSILWRGADTQYF
CDR3 DNA: TGTGCCAGTAGTATACTGTGGAGGGGCGCAGATACGCAGTATTTT

D gene: TRBD2
clone size: .
V gene: TRBV5-8
J gene: TRBJ2-7
CDR3 protein: CASSPRTSGYEQYF
CDR3 DNA: TGTGCCAGCAGCCCCCGGACTAGCGGCTACGAGCAGTACTTC

D gene: TRBD1
clone size: .
V gene: TRBV12-5
J gene: TRBJ2-1
CDR3 protein: CASGLRIWAGGYNEQFF
CDR3 DNA: TGTGCTAGTGGTTTGCGTATTTGGGCAGGGGGCTACAATGAGCAGTTCTTC

D gene: .
clone size: once
V gene: TRBV11-3
J gene: TRBJ1-1
CDR3 protein: CASSLAAATEAFF
CDR3 DNA: TGTGCCAGCAGCTTAGCGGCGGCCACTGAAGCTTTCTTT

D gene: .
clone size: .
V gene: TRBV15
J gene: TRBJ1-1
CDR3 protein: CATSRDEGAPEAFF
CDR3 DNA: TGTGCCACCAGCAGAGATGAAGGTGCCCCAGAAGCTTTCTTT

D gene: .
clone size: .
V gene: TRBV6-6
J gene: TRBJ1-1
CDR3 protein: CASSLQGLYTEAFF
CDR3 DNA: TGTGCCAGCAGCCTACAGGGTTTGTACACTGAAGCTTTCTTT

D gene: .
clone size: .
V gene: TRBV4-2
J gene: TRBJ2-7
CDR3 protein: CASSRRGRVTYEQYF
CDR3 DNA: TGTGCCAGCAGCCGGAGAGGACGGGTTACCTACGAGCAGTACTTC

D gene: TRBD2
clone size: .
V gene: TRBV5-5
J gene: TRBJ2-3
CDR3 protein: CASSLGSGVLMQYF
CDR3 DNA: TGTGCCAGCAGCTTAGGTAGCGGGGTCCTTATGCAGTATTTT

D gene: .
clone size: .
V gene: TRBV7-2
J gene: TRBJ2-1
CDR3 protein: CASSSAGVYNEQFF
CDR3 DNA: TGTGCCAGCAGCTCCGCCGGGGTCTACAATGAGCAGTTCTTC

D gene: .
clone size: .
V gene: TRBV27
J gene: TRBJ2-3
CDR3 protein: CASSLSQPHTQYF
CDR3 DNA: TGTGCCAGCAGTTTATCTCAACCCCATACGCAGTATTTT

D gene: .
clone size: .
V gene: TRBV27
J gene: TRBJ1-2
CDR3 protein: CASSFRGGYGYTF
CDR3 DNA: TGTGCCAGCAGTTTCAGAGGGGGCTATGGCTACACCTTC

D gene: .
clone size: .
V gene: TRBV11-2
J gene: TRBJ1-1
CDR3 protein: CASSSYVGGPEAFF
CDR3 DNA: TGTGCCAGCAGCTCCTATGTTGGGGGACCTGAAGCTTTCTTT

D gene: .
clone size: .
V gene: TRBV28
J gene: TRBJ2-7
CDR3 protein: CASRSIDRGPFSYEQYF
CDR3 DNA: TGTGCCAGCAGGAGCATAGACCGAGGTCCTTTCTCCTACGAGCAGTACTTC

D gene: TRBD1
clone size: once
V gene: TRBV5-4
J gene: TRBJ1-4
CDR3 protein: CASSLPVPGQGEKLFF
CDR3 DNA: TGTGCCAGCAGCTTGCCTGTCCCGGGACAGGGGGAAAAACTGTTTTTT

D gene: .
clone size: .
V gene: TRBV28
J gene: TRBJ2-7
CDR3 protein: CASSLLGKANYEQYF
CDR3 DNA: TGTGCCAGCAGTTTATTGGGGAAGGCAAACTACGAGCAGTACTTC

D gene: .
clone size: .
V gene: TRBV5-1
J gene: TRBJ2-5
CDR3 protein: CASSSTREETQYF
CDR3 DNA: TGCGCCAGCAGCTCAACACGGGAAGAGACCCAGTACTTC

D gene: TRBD2
clone size: .
V gene: TRBV27
J gene: TRBJ2-7
CDR3 protein: CASSLRGLAGGPSYEQYF
CDR3 DNA: TGTGCCAGCAGCTTACGTGGACTAGCGGGAGGGCCCTCCTACGAGCAGTACTTC

D gene: .
clone size: .
V gene: TRBV28
J gene: TRBJ2-7
CDR3 protein: CASSLRGGALYEQYF
CDR3 DNA: TGTGCCAGCAGTTTACGGGGCGGTGCCCTCTACGAGCAGTACTTC

D gene: TRBD2
clone size: .
V gene: TRBV6-6
J gene: TRBJ2-7
CDR3 protein: CASSSPGTSGSYEQYF
CDR3 DNA: TGTGCCAGCAGTTCCCCCGGGACTAGCGGGAGCTACGAGCAGTACTTC

D gene: TRBD1
clone size: .
V gene: TRBV5-6
J gene: TRBJ1-2
CDR3 protein: CASTRQGADYGYTF
CDR3 DNA: TGTGCCAGCACTCGACAGGGGGCGGACTATGGCTACACCTTC

D gene: .
clone size: .
V gene: TRBV5-1
J gene: TRBJ2-3
CDR3 protein: CASGYTDTQYF
CDR3 DNA: TGCGCCAGCGGGTACACAGATACGCAGTATTTT

D gene: TRBD1
clone size: .
V gene: TRBV2
J gene: TRBJ1-1
CDR3 protein: CASGGTGGWDTEAFF
CDR3 DNA: TGTGCCAGCGGAGGGACAGGGGGTTGGGACACTGAAGCTTTCTTT

D gene: TRBD1
clone size: .
V gene: TRBV4-3
J gene: TRBJ1-2
CDR3 protein: CASSQGAGQGGYGYTF
CDR3 DNA: TGCGCCAGCAGCCAGGGCGCCGGACAGGGCGGCTATGGCTACACCTTC

D gene: TRBD2
clone size: .
V gene: TRBV5-1
J gene: TRBJ2-2
CDR3 protein: CASSTIAGAFTGELFF
CDR3 DNA: TGCGCCAGCAGCACCATAGCGGGAGCTTTCACCGGGGAGCTGTTTTTT

D gene: .
clone size: .
V gene: TRBV27
J gene: TRBJ2-2
CDR3 protein: CASSDTLWAGELFF
CDR3 DNA: TGTGCCAGCAGTGATACCCTGTGGGCCGGGGAGCTGTTTTTT

D gene: .
clone size: .
V gene: TRBV7-9
J gene: TRBJ2-7
CDR3 protein: CASSSQGKSSYEQYF
CDR3 DNA: TGTGCCAGCAGCTCCCAGGGGAAGAGCTCCTACGAGCAGTACTTC

D gene: .
clone size: .
V gene: TRBV5-1
J gene: TRBJ2-2
CDR3 protein: CASSFGDLDTGELFF
CDR3 DNA: TGCGCCAGCAGCTTCGGGGACCTTGACACCGGGGAGCTGTTTTTT

D gene: TRBD2
clone size: .
V gene: TRBV28
J gene: TRBJ2-1
CDR3 protein: CASSRSGLAGGPGQFF
CDR3 DNA: TGTGCCAGCAGCCGGTCCGGACTAGCGGGAGGGCCTGGGCAGTTCTTC

D gene: .
clone size: .
V gene: TRBV9
J gene: TRBJ2-6
CDR3 protein: CASSVAQKGVRAGANVLTF
CDR3 DNA: TGTGCCAGCAGCGTAGCACAAAAGGGGGTGCGGGCTGGGGCCAACGTCCTGACTTTC

D gene: .
clone size: once
V gene: TRBV29-1
J gene: TRBJ2-5
CDR3 protein: CSERGGAETQYF
CDR3 DNA: TGCAGCGAGCGCGGGGGCGCAGAGACCCAGTACTTC

D gene: .
clone size: .
V gene: TRBV14
J gene: TRBJ2-3
CDR3 protein: CASSQLAYTDTQYF
CDR3 DNA: TGTGCCAGCAGCCAACTAGCATACACAGATACGCAGTATTTT

D gene: TRBD1
clone size: .
V gene: TRBV6-4
J gene: TRBJ2-1
CDR3 protein: CASSSASQGASYNEQFF
CDR3 DNA: TGTGCCAGCAGTTCAGCATCTCAGGGGGCCTCCTACAATGAGCAGTTCTTC

D gene: TRBD2
clone size: .
V gene: TRBV28
J gene: TRBJ2-1
CDR3 protein: CASSSGTSIHNEQFF
CDR3 DNA: TGTGCCAGCAGTTCTGGGACTAGCATCCACAATGAGCAGTTCTTC

D gene: TRBD1
clone size: .
V gene: TRBV25-1
J gene: TRBJ2-2
CDR3 protein: CASGRTGVTGELFF
CDR3 DNA: TGTGCCAGCGGCCGGACAGGGGTAACCGGGGAGCTGTTTTTT

D gene: .
clone size: .
V gene: TRBV6-5
J gene: TRBJ2-7
CDR3 protein: CASSPGFYEQYF
CDR3 DNA: TGTGCCAGCAGCCCGGGGTTCTACGAGCAGTACTTC